Below, 21 T cell receptor beta chains from the same sample are listed, as sequenced in a study of T-cell reconstitution after alpha-beta-depleted transplantation in children (dated by TCRdb to about 2016). The treatment or condition label for this specimen denotes: allogeneic hematopoietic cell transplantation with graft depleted of TCRalphabeta T cells and CD19 B cells. Receptor libraries were prepared by PCR. For sequencing, an Illumina HiSeq 2500 was employed. TCR libraries were prepared with molecular barcoding, using unique molecular identifiers to normalize TCRbeta repertoire quantification. TCRdb redid the processing of the public reads, applying fastp at Q25 and MiXCR, and retained in-frame beta chains. Each entry merges the rows of one CDR3 protein and shows their most common DNA and genes. The sample contains a few hundred thousand distinct CDR3 sequences, over 40% of them found a single time. 25% to 30% of the sample is held by the ten biggest clonotypes.

The sequencing used PBMCs, collected before TCRalphabeta/CD19-depleted stem cell transplant. These receptors originate from a girl aged 2 to 9 with aplastic anemia, due to receive a stem cell transplant.

This clonotype was counted at least ten times. The chain employs TRBV5-5 and TRBJ2-1, with 11 bases aligning to TRBD1. In germline, CDR1 is SGHKS, CDR2 YYEKEE (reference sequence). The CDR3 has 16 amino acids. After removal of 2 bases from V and 8 bases from J, the junction contained 9 bases not matched to a gene. The CDR3 region has the DNA TGTGCCAGCAGCTTTCTGAGGACAGGGGGCAGGGATGAGCAGTTCTTC. This gives the protein CASSFLRTGGRDEQFF.

The chain combines TRBV2 with TRBJ2-7; tentative D call: TRBD1 (5 bases). There are 11 residues in the CDR3. Germline lookup yields CDR1 SNHLY and CDR2 FYNNEI. The V and J ends lost 5 bases and 9 bases respectively, with 11 bases between them. Written as DNA, the CDR3 is TGTGCCAGCAGTAACAGGTTAGGGCAGTACTTC. It yields the protein CASSNRLGQYF. The full variable domain, with the rest looked up from reference TRBV2 and TRBJ2-7, is EPEVTQTPSHQVTQMGQEVILRCVPISNHLYFYWYRQILGQKVEFLVSFYNNEISEKSEIFDDQFSVERPDGSNFTLKIRSTKLEDSAMYFCASSNRLGQYFGPGTRLTVT.

This clonotype was detected ten times or more. This chain connects TRBV20-1 to TRBJ2-3; TRBD1 aligns across 8 bases. Germline values: CDR1 DFQATT, CDR2 SNEGSKA (reference sequence). The CDR3 extends over 15 amino acids. The V segment lost 5 bases and the J segment 2 bases; nucleotides outside the gene matches: 9. The CDR3 reads CSAYRGASSTDTQYF. The DNA of the CDR3 is TGCAGTGCTTACAGGGGGGCCTCCTCCACAGATACGCAGTATTTT.

In this sample, this clonotype turned up a few times. The chain couples TRBV20-1 to TRBJ1-1, with D possibly TRBD1 on 6 matching bases. Trimming removed 6 bases at V and 1 base at J, with 12 bases between. Germline values: CDR1 DFQATT, CDR2 SNEGSKA (reference sequence). The CDR3 loop spans 13 amino acids. The CDR3 sequence: CSARRRGNTEAFF. CDR3 nucleotide sequence: TGCAGTGCCAGACGCAGGGGGAACACTGAAGCTTTCTTT.

V is TRBV27 and J is TRBJ2-3; 10 positions match TRBD2. J was trimmed by 5 bases and V by 3 bases; bases with no gene match: 20. The CDR3 consists of 20 residues. Germline V lookup: CDR1 MNHEY, CDR2 SMNVEV (reference sequence). The DNA of the CDR3 is TGTGCCAGCAGTTTCTACAGAGCGACCGTAGCGGGAGGAAGGGGAGATACGCAGTATTTT. It translates to CASSFYRATVAGGRGDTQYF.

This clonotype was seen repeatedly, ten times or more. This chain joins TRBV6-2 or TRBV6-3 and TRBJ2-1; D is possibly TRBD1 (6 bases). This CDR3 contains 14 residues. Trimming took 4 bases from V and 9 from J, leaving 16 bases between them. CDR1 is MNHEY and CDR2 is SVGEGT in the germline V gene. The CDR3 sequence is CASSSYSSRGEQFF. The DNA of the CDR3 is TGTGCCAGCAGTTCGTATTCTAGCAGGGGTGAGCAGTTCTTC.

The chain recombines TRBV7-2 with TRBJ2-7; the D call may be TRBD1 or TRBD2 (5 bases each). The CDR3 contains 15 residues. CDR1 is SGHTA, CDR2 FQGNSA, per germline. Trimming left V 0 bases short and J 3 bases short, with 12 bases between. The CDR3 bases are TGTGCCAGCAGCTTAGCATGGGGGACCTTCTACGAGCAGTACTTC. Residues: CASSLAWGTFYEQYF.

This clonotype was observed a handful of times. The chain links TRBV12-3 or TRBV12-4 to TRBJ2-1, with D possibly being TRBD1 or TRBD2 (5 bases each). This CDR3 contains 16 residues. Trimming stripped 5 bases from V and 2 bases from J, with 16 bases between. The CDR3 nucleotides are TGTGCCAGCAGTCGACAGCTAGCCCGTCCCTACAATGAGCAGTTCTTC. Residues: CASSRQLARPYNEQFF.

The genes are TRBV20-1 and TRBJ2-1; 10 positions match TRBD2. The CDR3 contains 15 residues. Germline CDR1 reads DFQATT; CDR2 reads SNEGSKA (reference sequence). Unmatched junction bases numbered 9, after V lost 1 base and J lost 9 bases. The CDR3 DNA follows: TGCAGTGCTAGAGTTGCCAGCGGGGGGGCGAGTGAGCAGTTCTTC. The encoded protein is CSARVASGGASEQFF.

There are a few counts of this clonotype. The V call is TRBV28, the J call TRBJ2-3; possible D gene TRBD2, 5 bases. CDR1 MDHEN and CDR2 SYDVKM come from the germline V gene. CDR3 length: 14 amino acids. The ends were cut back, 4 bases at V and 3 bases at J, with 11 bases in the middle. DNA of the CDR3: TGTGCCAGCAGTTCCCCAGAGGGAACAGATACGCAGTATTTT. Translated: CASSSPEGTDTQYF.

This clonotype has just one count. A much larger clone lies one base from this, so it may be a read error. The chain combines TRBV20-1 with TRBJ2-5; TRBD2 might be the D (6 bases). The CDR3 consists of 16 residues. The V gene lost 6 bases and the J gene lost 5 bases, with 25 bases spanning the gap. The germline V gene has CDR1 DFQATT and CDR2 SNEGSKA (reference sequence). The CDR3, as DNA: TGCAGTGCCGGGCTAGCAAGGGCAGGGAGGTGGGAGACCCAGTACTTC. Residues: CSAGLARAGRWETQYF.

The chain combines TRBV25-1 with TRBJ2-2; D is undetermined. CDR1 MGHDK and CDR2 SYGVNS come from the germline V gene. V was cut by 4 bases and J by 6 bases, with 12 bases left in between. CDR3 size: 14 residues. The chain's CDR3 is CASSVPEQAGELFF. In DNA form, the CDR3 reads TGTGCCAGCAGTGTGCCGGAGCAAGCCGGGGAGCTGTTTTTT.

This chain links TRBV11-2 with TRBJ1-1; D may be TRBD1 (5 bases). With 1 base removed from V and 3 bases from J, the gap between germline ends came to 27 bases. The CDR3 length is 20 residues. Germline V gene sequence: CDR1 SGHAT, CDR2 FQNNGV. In nucleotides, the CDR3 is TGTGCCAGCAGCTTAGTAGGGATGGGTGCAGTGGGGGTGCAGGACACTGAAGCTTTCTTT. Its translation is CASSLVGMGAVGVQDTEAFF.

J is TRBJ2-2 and V is TRBV20-1, with D tentatively TRBD1 (6 bases). CDR3 size: 11 residues. Trimming took 5 bases from V and 8 from J, leaving 9 bases between them. Germline-derived CDR1 and CDR2 are DFQATT and SNEGSKA (reference sequence). The CDR3 region is CSALRGGELFF. CDR3 coding DNA: TGCAGTGCTCTCAGGGGTGGGGAGCTGTTTTTT.

This clonotype was found a few times. The chain combines TRBV5-8 with TRBJ2-3; TRBD1 matches 9 bases. With 2 bases clipped from V and 5 bases from J, the junction kept 9 bases outside the gene matches. The CDR3 totals 16 residues. Looked up from germline, CDR1 is SGHTS and CDR2 is YDEGEE. DNA of the CDR3: TGTGCCAGCAGCTTTGGTTTACAGGGGGCGGAAGATACGCAGTATTTT. As protein: CASSFGLQGAEDTQYF.

CDR3 DNA: TGCGCCAGCAGCCCGGAGGGCTCCTACAATGAGCAGTTCTTC. Translating gives CASSPEGSYNEQFF. The genes are TRBV5-1 and TRBJ2-1, with D perhaps TRBD2 (6 bases). The CDR3 totals 14 residues. Trimming took off 4 bases at V and 0 bases at J, with 8 bases between the two ends. Germline-derived CDR1 and CDR2 are SGHRS and YFSETQ.

V is TRBV9 and J is TRBJ2-1, with 8 bases lining up with TRBD2. The germline CDR1 and CDR2 sequences are SGDLS and YYNGEE. The CDR3 loop spans 16 amino acids. V trimming: 3 bases; J trimming: 5 bases; junction bases outside the gene matches: 10. The CDR3 is CASSAPAGESDNEQFF. Here the CDR3 DNA reads TGTGCCAGCAGCGCCCCAGCGGGAGAAAGCGACAATGAGCAGTTCTTC.

This clonotype occurred many times. The chain links TRBV5-5 to TRBJ2-5; D is perhaps TRBD1 (5 bases). Trimming stripped 4 bases from V and 1 base from J, with 11 bases between. Germline CDR1 SGHKS, CDR2 YYEKEE (reference sequence). This CDR3 region has 14 residues. CDR3 sequence: CASSLRQLQETQYF. The CDR3 nucleotides are TGTGCCAGCAGCCTAAGACAGCTCCAAGAGACCCAGTACTTC.

V and J are TRBV7-8 and TRBJ1-5; D is undetermined. Trimming shortened V by 5 bases and J by 2 bases, and 10 bases separated the two germline ends. Germline CDR1 reads SGHVS; CDR2 reads FQNEAQ. The CDR3 consists of 14 residues. In DNA form, the CDR3 reads TGTGCCAGCAGCCCGACATACGGCAATCAGCCCCAGCATTTT. It translates to CASSPTYGNQPQHF.

In this sample, this clonotype turned up many times. The rearrangement uses TRBV29-1 and TRBJ2-1; TRBD1 is a possible D gene (6 bases). Germline V gene sequence: CDR1 SQVTM, CDR2 ANQGSEA. This CDR3 contains 11 residues. V was shortened by 8 bases and J by 4 bases, with 9 bases between the two germline ends. The CDR3 sequence is CSSGQYNEQFF. The CDR3 DNA reads TGCAGCTCAGGACAGTACAATGAGCAGTTCTTC.

This rearrangement joins TRBV7-2 to TRBJ2-3; D is undetermined. Germline V gene data show CDR1 as SGHTA and CDR2 as FQGNSA. The CDR3 loop spans 14 amino acids. The ends were cut back, 1 base at V and 2 bases at J, with 7 bases in the middle. The CDR3 DNA follows: TGTGCCAGCAGCTTAGAGCCCTACACAGATACGCAGTATTTT. Protein sequence: CASSLEPYTDTQYF.